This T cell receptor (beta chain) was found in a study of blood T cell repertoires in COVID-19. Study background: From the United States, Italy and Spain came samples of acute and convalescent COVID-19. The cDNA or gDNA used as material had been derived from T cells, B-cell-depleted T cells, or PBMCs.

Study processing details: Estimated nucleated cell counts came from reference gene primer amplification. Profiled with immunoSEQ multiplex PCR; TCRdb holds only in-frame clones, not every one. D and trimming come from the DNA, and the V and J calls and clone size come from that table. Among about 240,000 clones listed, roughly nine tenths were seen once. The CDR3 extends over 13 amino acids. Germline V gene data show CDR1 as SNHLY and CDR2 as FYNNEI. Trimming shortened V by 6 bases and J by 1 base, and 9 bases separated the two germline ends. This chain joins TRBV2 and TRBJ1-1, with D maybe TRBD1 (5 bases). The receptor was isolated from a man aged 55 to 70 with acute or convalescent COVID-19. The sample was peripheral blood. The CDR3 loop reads CASSADRNTEAFF. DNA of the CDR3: TGTGCCAGCAGCGCCGACAGGAACACTGAAGCTTTCTTT.